A single sample is the source of the 24 T cell receptor beta chains below, sequenced in a study of blood T cells in healthy people across ages. Combining a sample-barcoded 5' primer with a J-beta primer mix, a second PCR ran for about 7 to 11 cycles. TCRdb reprocessed the 5' RACE reads via MiXCR and lists one record per CDR3 protein. Found here are about 640,000 distinct CDR3 sequences, 58% of them singletons; the top ten hold more than 35%. Sample: blood. These receptors all come from a man in his fifties or sixties in good health.

The DNA of the CDR3 is TGTGCCAGCAGTCTATACGGGACAGGGAGGTGGAAACATGGCTACACCTTC. This encodes CASSLYGTGRWKHGYTF. The V gene is TRBV27, the J gene TRBJ1-2; 9 bases are shared with TRBD1. Germline CDR1 reads MNHEY; CDR2 reads SMNVEV (reference sequence). V lost 5 bases and J lost 6; bases outside the gene matches: 16. This CDR3 contains 17 residues.

This chain uses TRBV6-5 with TRBJ2-7; 8 positions match TRBD2. The J call may be mistaken, given a closer DNA end match to TRBJ2-5. In germline, CDR1 is MNHEY, CDR2 SVGAGI. The CDR3 length is 16 residues. This CDR3 is CASSYSRAGGSRTQYF. DNA for the CDR3: TGTGCCAGCAGTTACTCGAGGGCGGGGGGCAGCCGGACCCAGTACTTC.

The rearrangement uses TRBV24-1 and TRBJ2-5; TRBD1 aligns across 7 bases. Germline CDR1 and CDR2: KGHDR and SFDVKD. V lost 5 bases, J lost 2 bases, and 7 bases stayed unmatched. There are 15 residues in the CDR3. The CDR3, as DNA: TGTGCCACCAGTGTCGCCGGGACAGCTCAAGAGACCCAGTACTTC. It translates to CATSVAGTAQETQYF.

This chain links TRBV10-3 with TRBJ2-3; D possibly uses TRBD1 or TRBD2 (5 bases each). The CDR3 covers 13 residues. Germline V lookup: CDR1 ENHRY, CDR2 SYGVKD. Trimming stripped 6 bases from V and 2 bases from J, with 9 bases between. This CDR3 is CAISPGATDTQYF. CDR3 coding DNA: TGTGCCATCAGCCCCGGGGCCACAGATACGCAGTATTTT.

This sequence joins TRBV10-3 and TRBJ2-7; 7 positions agree with TRBD2. Trimming cost V 2 bases and J 5 bases; bases outside gene matches: 3. In germline, CDR1 is ENHRY, CDR2 SYGVKD. The length of the CDR3 is 13 residues. CDR3 residues: CAISEREGNEQYF. The CDR3 DNA reads as TGTGCCATCAGTGAGAGGGAGGGGAACGAGCAGTACTTC.

The gene calls are TRBV20-1 and TRBJ2-6; unclear D gene. This CDR3 has 15 residues. The germline V gene has CDR1 DFQATT and CDR2 SNEGSKA (reference sequence). The V and J ends lost 3 bases and 0 bases respectively, with 9 bases between them. The CDR3 region is CSASVRSSGANVLTF. The CDR3 DNA reads as TGCAGTGCTAGTGTCAGGTCCTCTGGGGCCAACGTCCTGACTTTC.

This clonotype was observed a single time. The chain carries TRBV7-8 and TRBJ1-4, with TRBD1 identical over 9 bases. The V segment lost 5 bases and the J segment 3 bases; nucleotides outside the gene matches: 7. From germline, CDR1 is SGHVS and CDR2 FQNEAQ. This CDR3 is built from 16 residues. The CDR3 spells CASSADRGAANEKLFF. For the CDR3, the DNA is TGTGCCAGCAGCGCGGACAGGGGCGCAGCTAATGAAAAACTGTTTTTT.

This clonotype has only a few counts. The chain has TRBV5-1 and TRBJ2-1; 9 positions agree with TRBD1. The V and J ends lost 2 bases and 7 bases, in that order; junction bases with no gene match: 13. CDR1 and CDR2 (germline): SGHRS, YFSETQ. This CDR3 has 17 residues. The CDR3 bases are TGCGCCAGCAGCTTTCCGGACAGGGGATGGGACCGGAATGAGCAGTTCTTC. Its protein product is CASSFPDRGWDRNEQFF.

V is TRBV12-3 or TRBV12-4 and J is TRBJ2-7; D is undetermined. This CDR3 has 14 residues. Trimming left V 3 bases short and J 4 bases short, with 13 bases between. The CDR3 reads CASSFSGEGYEQYF. In nucleotides, the CDR3 is TGTGCCAGCAGTTTTTCTGGGGAAGGGTACGAGCAGTACTTC.

This clonotype occurred once. The rearrangement joins TRBV15 to TRBJ1-1, with no clear D. Trimming pared 2 bases from V and 4 bases from J, leaving 8 bases between. CDR3 length: 13 residues. Germline CDR1 LNHNV, CDR2 YYDKDF (reference sequence). The DNA of the CDR3 is TGTGCCACCAGCAGAAACCGTGGCACTGAAGCTTTCTTT. This encodes CATSRNRGTEAFF.

The chain couples TRBV2 to TRBJ2-3, with 11 bases identical to TRBD1. With V trimmed by 5 bases and J by 5 bases, 9 bases remained unmatched. The CDR3 runs to 16 residues. The germline V gene has CDR1 SNHLY and CDR2 FYNNEI. The CDR3 region is CASSLGQGALGDTQYF. As DNA, the CDR3 is TGTGCCAGCAGTCTTGGACAGGGGGCGCTTGGAGATACGCAGTATTTT.

The rearrangement joins TRBV5-6 to TRBJ1-2, with D possibly TRBD1 on 5 matching bases. The CDR3 has 14 residues. Trimming removed 2 bases from V and 5 bases from J, with 13 bases in between. CDR1 SGHDT and CDR2 YYEEEE come from the germline V gene. CDR3 sequence (DNA): TGTGCCAGCAGCTTCCGGACATTGGAGTATGGCTACACCTTC. Translating gives CASSFRTLEYGYTF.

This clonotype was counted a few times. This chain uses TRBV18 with TRBJ1-1, with 10 bases aligning to TRBD1. The CDR3 loop spans 14 amino acids. V trimming: 6 bases; J trimming: 2 bases; junction bases outside the gene matches: 3. Germline V gene data show CDR1 as KGHSH and CDR2 as LQKENI. The CDR3 DNA is TGTGCCAGCTCCAGGGACAGGGGCAACACTGAAGCTTTCTTT. The encoded protein is CASSRDRGNTEAFF.

This clonotype appeared once. This chain connects TRBV25-1 to TRBJ1-6; D may be TRBD1 (6 bases). Trimming left V 6 bases short and J 0 bases short, with 15 bases between. Germline lookup yields CDR1 MGHDK and CDR2 SYGVNS. There are 17 residues in the CDR3. The CDR3 DNA sequence: TGTGCCAGCAGACAGGGAGCGACGAGCTCCTATAATTCACCCCTCCACTTT. Translation gives CASRQGATSSYNSPLHF.

The V and J genes are TRBV7-9 and TRBJ1-4, with no clear D. The CDR3 contains 13 residues. V was shortened by 6 bases and J by 8 bases, with 13 bases between the two germline ends. Per germline, CDR1 SEHNR and CDR2 FQNEAQ (reference sequence). CDR3 region: CASRPTVSEKLFF. In nucleotides, the CDR3 is TGTGCCAGCAGACCTACGGTGAGCGAAAAACTGTTTTTT.

The chain recombines TRBV5-1 with TRBJ2-2, with D maybe TRBD1 (5 bases). V shed 5 bases and J shed 1 base, with 12 bases lying between them. This CDR3 spans 15 amino acids. Germline V gene sequence: CDR1 SGHRS, CDR2 YFSETQ. CDR3 nucleotides: TGCGCCAGCAGTACCGACAGTAAGAACACCGGGGAGCTGTTTTTT. Its protein product is CASSTDSKNTGELFF.

This clonotype was found once. The chain joins TRBV20-1 to TRBJ1-6; D may be TRBD1 (5 bases). CDR1 is DFQATT and CDR2 is SNEGSKA in the germline V gene (reference sequence). V was clipped by 6 bases and J by 7 bases, with 10 bases between them. The CDR3 extends over 12 amino acids. DNA of the CDR3: TGCAGTGCACAGGATGGGAATTCACCCCTCCACTTT. This translates into CSAQDGNSPLHF.

The chain links TRBV29-1 to TRBJ1-5, with a tentative D call TRBD1 (5 bases). Trimming took off 5 bases at V and 11 bases at J, with 19 bases between the two ends. The CDR3 totals 13 residues. Germline V gives CDR1 SQVTM, CDR2 ANQGSEA. The CDR3 DNA sequence: TGCAGCGTTACAACCGGGACCCCGATAGCCCAGCATTTT. Translated, it gives CSVTTGTPIAQHF.

This clonotype was observed at least ten times. This chain joins TRBV11-3 and TRBJ2-5; D assignment may be TRBD1 or TRBD2 (5 bases each). Trimming shortened V by 5 bases and J by 2 bases, and 12 bases separated the two germline ends. The CDR3 totals 14 residues. Germline CDR1 is SGHNT and CDR2 is YENEEA. CDR3 bases: TGTGCCAGCAGCCGGGGACCCGCACAAGAGACCCAGTACTTC. It yields the protein CASSRGPAQETQYF.

The rearrangement joins TRBV7-2 to TRBJ2-7, with D unclear. CDR1 and CDR2 from the germline V gene are SGHTA and FQGNSA. V was pared by 2 bases and J by 4 bases, with 15 bases between. The CDR3 is 15 residues long. CDR3 sequence (DNA): TGTGCCAGCAGCTTAAGTTATCGGGTCCCTTACGAGCAGTACTTC. As protein: CASSLSYRVPYEQYF. The full variable domain, its missing parts supplied by reference TRBV7-2 and TRBJ2-7, is GAGVSQSPSNKVTEKGKDVELRCDPISGHTALYWYRQSLGQGLEFLIYFQGNSAPDKSGLPSDRFSAERTGGSVSTLTIQRTQQEDSAVYLCASSLSYRVPYEQYFGPGTRLTVT.

The rearrangement links TRBV20-1 to TRBJ2-3, with D hard to call. Trimming pared 6 bases from V and 1 base from J, leaving 11 bases between. The CDR3 loop spans 13 amino acids. CDR1 and CDR2 from the germline V gene are DFQATT and SNEGSKA (reference sequence). In nucleotides, the CDR3 is TGCAGTGCCCCCGGGTTCGGCACAGATACGCAGTATTTT. Translated, it gives CSAPGFGTDTQYF.

CDR3 sequence reads: CASSTGVRYGYTF. DNA for the CDR3: TGTGCCAGCAGTACAGGGGTGCGGTATGGCTACACCTTC. The chain carries TRBV12-3 or TRBV12-4 and TRBJ1-2; 7 nucleotides align to TRBD1. The ends lost 5 bases at V and 5 bases at J; junction bases unmatched: 5. The CDR3 spans 13 residues.

This clonotype was detected only a few times. V usage is TRBV10-1 and J usage is TRBJ2-5; D might be TRBD2 (5 bases). The CDR3 extends over 13 amino acids. Germline lookup yields CDR1 WNHNN and CDR2 SYGVQD (reference sequence). Trimming took 4 bases from V and 4 from J, leaving 10 bases between them. This chain's CDR3 is CASSGRTGETQYF. Written as DNA, the CDR3 is TGCGCCAGCAGTGGGAGGACCGGAGAGACCCAGTACTTC.

The chain joins TRBV12-3 or TRBV12-4 to TRBJ1-2; D is uncertain. Trimming shortened V by 1 base and J by 7 bases, and 7 bases separated the two germline ends. The CDR3 sequence is 12 residues long. This chain's CDR3 is CASSLGLLGYTF. The CDR3 DNA sequence: TGTGCCAGCAGTTTAGGTCTCCTTGGCTACACCTTC.